This TCR beta chain came from a study of blood T cell repertoires in COVID-19. Clones were read by immunoSEQ multiplex PCR, and TCRdb kept only the in-frame ones, dropping some. The sample consists of about 180,000 clones, approximately 80% of them appearing once. The sequence was obtained from a human donor in a cohort sampled during active COVID-19. The sequencing input was peripheral blood.

This chain's CDR3 is CASSLLDGTSGGETQYF. CDR3 coding DNA: TGCGCCAGCAGCTTGCTGGACGGGACTAGCGGGGGAGAGACCCAGTACTTC. This chain links TRBV5-1 with TRBJ2-5; TRBD2 aligns across 14 bases. From germline, CDR1 is SGHRS and CDR2 YFSETQ. The CDR3 spans 17 residues. Trimming removed 1 base from V and 4 bases from J; junction bases left unmatched: 6.